This TCR beta chain was captured in a study of cytomegalovirus exposure and HLA in healthy donors. Study information: In a previous analysis, 117 million unique TCR beta sequences were found from 150 million to 200 million T cells. Of about 390 genotyped donors, more than 75% grouped in the Caucasian-associated ancestry cluster. General study points: Researchers reportedly found TCR beta sequences accurately predicted most subjects' HLA-A and HLA-B alleles. Later on, an analysis found that several of the most significant clusters appeared to be linked to common viral pathogens, which included parvovirus B19.

Trimming took off 0 bases at V and 4 bases at J, with 15 bases between the two ends. CDR3 length: 15 amino acids. The germline V gene encodes CDR1 GTSNPN and CDR2 SVGIG (reference sequence). Use of 60 Vbeta and 13 Jbeta primers characterized the PCR. The assay was immunoSEQ multiplex PCR, and TCRdb's table has in-frame clones only and misses some. Among approximately 170,000 clones listed, around four fifths were seen once. This clone was found a few times. Its antigen is unknown. The chain links TRBV30 to TRBJ1-1; D is possibly TRBD1 (5 bases). Material for sequencing was PBMCs. This TCR was recovered from a boy aged 2 to 10 in good health and CMV-seronegative. The CDR3 region is CAWSVQGIISTEAFF. Here the CDR3 DNA reads TGTGCCTGGAGTGTCCAGGGAATAATCAGCACTGAAGCTTTCTTT.